This T cell receptor beta chain emerged from a study of blood T cell repertoires in COVID-19. Study as a whole: Samples taken during acute and convalescent COVID-19 were collected in the United States, Italy and Spain. Nucleic acid was either cDNA or gDNA, and it came from T cells, B-cell-depleted T cells, or PBMCs.

The CDR3 length is 16 residues. The germline gives CDR1 MNHEY, CDR2 SVGEGT. Trimming removed 4 bases from V and 1 base from J; junction bases left unmatched: 2. Original processing notes: Estimates of nucleated cell counts were drawn from the amplification of reference gene primers. Produced via immunoSEQ multiplex PCR; TCRdb's table is partial and in-frame only. V and J calls and clone size are those listed in that table; D and trimming were worked out from the DNA. The data show roughly 220,000 clones, roughly 80% seen once. This TCR was recovered from a woman aged 60-70 years with acute or convalescent COVID-19. The sequencing input was peripheral blood. The genes are TRBV6-2 or TRBV6-3 and TRBJ2-2, with 11 bases that match TRBD2. The CDR3 reads CASSLLAGGNTGELFF. DNA for the CDR3: TGTGCCAGCAGTTTGCTAGCGGGGGGGAACACCGGGGAGCTGTTTTTT.